This TCR beta chain was sequenced during a study of CD8+CD57+ T cells in acquired aplastic anemia. Study summary: On average, sorted CD4+ and CD8+ cells gave roughly 2.9 ug of DNA.

Flow cytometry had shown expanded CD8+CD57+ cells in the patients chosen for sequencing. The CDR3 is made up of 16 amino acids. CDR1 and CDR2 (germline): SQVTM, ANQGSEA. Using genomic DNA as the template, TCR beta VDJ and CDR3 profiling was carried out. One entry per CDR3 protein, called by TCRdb with MiXCR from the reads. The sample has some 200,000 distinct CDR3 sequences, about 60% seen once. In regard to this clonotype: Antigen specificity is unknown. A clone one base away is much larger, so this may be a read error.

Findings and limits, study-wide: In CD8+ cells, Simpson's diversity showed no significant difference between patients and controls.

The chain carries TRBV29-1 and TRBJ2-3; D may be TRBD1 (5 bases). The tail of the sequence fits TRBJ1-5 better, so the J call may be wrong. The sample consisted of sorted CD4+, CD8+, or CD8+CD57+ T cells (not recorded which) from PBMCs. This TCR was recovered from a human donor with aplastic anemia. CDR3 coding DNA: TGCAGCGCCCTAGGGCTAGCGGGCCAGAAGACAGATACGCAGCATTTT. This codes for CSALGLAGQKTDTQHF.